This T cell receptor (beta chain) came from a study of blood T cell repertoires in COVID-19. Some clones are missing from TCRdb's copy, which holds only in-frame ones; the method was immunoSEQ multiplex PCR. The top ten clones hold approximately 4.2% of a sample with under 350,000 clones, roughly 90% of them seen once. The CDR3 runs 16 residues. In germline, CDR1 is LNHNV, CDR2 YYDKDF (reference sequence). The junction had 8 bases not matched to a gene; V was cut back by 4 bases and J by 2 bases. The TCR was taken from a man aged 35-49 years with acute or convalescent COVID-19. The gene calls are TRBV15 and TRBJ1-2; 9 nucleotides line up with TRBD1. Sequenced input: peripheral blood. The CDR3 here is CATSTGTGILNYGYTF. CDR3 DNA sequence: TGTGCCACCAGCACAGGGACAGGGATCTTAAACTATGGCTACACCTTC. The full variable domain, completed using reference TRBV15 and TRBJ1-2, is DAMVIQNPRYQVTQFGKPVTLSCSQTLNHNVMYWYQQKSSQAPKLLFHYYDKDFNNEADTPDNFQSRRPNTSFCFLDIRSPGLGDTAMYLCATSTGTGILNYGYTFGSGTRLTVV.